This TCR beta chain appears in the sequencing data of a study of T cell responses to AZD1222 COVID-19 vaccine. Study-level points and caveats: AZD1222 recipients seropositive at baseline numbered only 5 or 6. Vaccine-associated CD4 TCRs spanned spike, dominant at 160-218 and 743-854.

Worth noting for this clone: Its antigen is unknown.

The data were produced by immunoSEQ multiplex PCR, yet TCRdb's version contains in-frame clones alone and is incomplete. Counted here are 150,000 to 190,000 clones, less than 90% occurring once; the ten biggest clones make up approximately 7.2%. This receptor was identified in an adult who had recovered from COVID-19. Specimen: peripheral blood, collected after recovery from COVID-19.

For the CDR3, the DNA is TGTGCCAGCTCACCACAAAGGGGACCAGCGACCCAGTACTTC. It encodes CASSPQRGPATQYF. V is TRBV18 and J is TRBJ2-5; the D call may be TRBD1 or TRBD2 (5 bases each). The length of the CDR3 is 14 residues. In germline, CDR1 is KGHSH, CDR2 LQKENI. Trimming shortened V by 1 base and J by 7 bases, and 13 bases separated the two germline ends.